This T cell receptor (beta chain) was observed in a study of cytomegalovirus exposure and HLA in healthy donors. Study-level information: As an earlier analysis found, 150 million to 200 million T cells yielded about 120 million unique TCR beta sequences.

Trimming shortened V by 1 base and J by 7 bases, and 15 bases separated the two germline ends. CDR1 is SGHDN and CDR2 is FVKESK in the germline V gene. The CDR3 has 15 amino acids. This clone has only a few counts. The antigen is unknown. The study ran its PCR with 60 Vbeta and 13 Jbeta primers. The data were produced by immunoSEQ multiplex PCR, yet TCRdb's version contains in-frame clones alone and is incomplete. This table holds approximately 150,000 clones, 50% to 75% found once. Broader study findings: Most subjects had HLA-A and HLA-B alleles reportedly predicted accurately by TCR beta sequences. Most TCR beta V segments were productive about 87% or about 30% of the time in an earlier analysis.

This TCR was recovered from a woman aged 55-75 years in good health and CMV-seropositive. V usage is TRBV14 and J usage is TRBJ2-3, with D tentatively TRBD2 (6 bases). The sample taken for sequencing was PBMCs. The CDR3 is CASSQGPTSSHTQYF. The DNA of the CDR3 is TGTGCCAGCAGCCAAGGCCCGACTAGTTCTCATACGCAGTATTTT.